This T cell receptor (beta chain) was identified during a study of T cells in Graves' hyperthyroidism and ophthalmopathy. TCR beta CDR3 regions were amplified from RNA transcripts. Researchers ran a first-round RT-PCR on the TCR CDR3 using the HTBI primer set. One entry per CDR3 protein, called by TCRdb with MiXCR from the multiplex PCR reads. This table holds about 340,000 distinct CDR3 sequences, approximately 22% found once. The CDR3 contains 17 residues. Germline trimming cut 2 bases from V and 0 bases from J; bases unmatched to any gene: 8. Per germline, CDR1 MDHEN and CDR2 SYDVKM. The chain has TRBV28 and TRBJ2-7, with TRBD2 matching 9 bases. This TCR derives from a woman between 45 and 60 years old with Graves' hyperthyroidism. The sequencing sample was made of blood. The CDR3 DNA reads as TGTGCCAGCAGTTTACGGTTAGCGGGAGAGCACTCCTACGAGCAGTACTTC. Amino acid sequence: CASSLRLAGEHSYEQYF.